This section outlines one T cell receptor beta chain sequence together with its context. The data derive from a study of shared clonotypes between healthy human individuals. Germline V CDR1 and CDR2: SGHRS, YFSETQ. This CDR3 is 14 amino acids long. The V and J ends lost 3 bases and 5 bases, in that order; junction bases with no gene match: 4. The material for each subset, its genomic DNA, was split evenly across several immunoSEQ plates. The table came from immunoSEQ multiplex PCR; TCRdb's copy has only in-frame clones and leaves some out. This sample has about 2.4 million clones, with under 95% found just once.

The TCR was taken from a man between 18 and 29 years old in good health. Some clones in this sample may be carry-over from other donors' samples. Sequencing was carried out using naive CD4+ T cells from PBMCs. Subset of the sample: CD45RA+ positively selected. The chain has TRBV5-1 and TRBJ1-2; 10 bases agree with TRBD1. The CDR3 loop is CASSSRDRGYGYTF. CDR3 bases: TGCGCCAGCAGCTCCCGGGACAGGGGATATGGCTACACCTTC. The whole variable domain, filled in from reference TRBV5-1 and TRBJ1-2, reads KAGVTQTPRYLIKTRGQQVTLSCSPISGHRSVSWYQQTPGQGLQFLFEYFSETQRNKGNFPGRFSGRQFSNSRSEMNVSTLELGDSALYLCASSSRDRGYGYTFGSGTRLTVV.